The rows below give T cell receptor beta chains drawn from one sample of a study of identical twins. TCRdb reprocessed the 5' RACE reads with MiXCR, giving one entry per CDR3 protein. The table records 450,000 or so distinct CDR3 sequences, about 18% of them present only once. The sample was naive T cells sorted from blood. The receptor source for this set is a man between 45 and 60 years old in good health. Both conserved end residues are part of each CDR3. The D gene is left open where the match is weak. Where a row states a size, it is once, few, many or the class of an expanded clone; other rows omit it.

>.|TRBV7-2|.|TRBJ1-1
TGTGCCAGCAATTGGCAAATGGAAGCTTTCTTT
CASNWQMEAFF
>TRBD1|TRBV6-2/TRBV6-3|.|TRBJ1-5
TGTGCCAGCAGGGACAGGGTTGATCAGCCCCAGCATTTT
CASRDRVDQPQHF
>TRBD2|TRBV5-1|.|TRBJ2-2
TGCGCCAGCAGAAAAGGGACTAGCGGGACGGGGGAGCTGTTTTTT
CASRKGTSGTGELFF
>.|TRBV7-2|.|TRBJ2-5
TGTGCCAGCAGCTCGGGACCCGCTACGGAGACCCAGTACTTC
CASSSGPATETQYF
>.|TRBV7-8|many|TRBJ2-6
TGTGCCAGCAGCTTAGCCTACTCAGCTCGCAGCTCTGGGGCCAACGTCCTGACTTTC
CASSLAYSARSSGANVLTF
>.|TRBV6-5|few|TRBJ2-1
TGTGCCAGCAGTTGGAACAATGAGCAGTTCTTC
CASSWNNEQFF
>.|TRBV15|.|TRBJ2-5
TGTGCCACCAGCGTGGGGGTGAGGGAGACCCAGTACTTC
CATSVGVRETQYF
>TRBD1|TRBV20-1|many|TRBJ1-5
TGCAGTGCTCGGGACAGGCAAGGTGTTCAGCCCCAGCATTTT
CSARDRQGVQPQHF
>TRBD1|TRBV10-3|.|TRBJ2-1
TGTGCCATCGCCGGGGACAGGGGACCCGATGAGCAGTTCTTC
CAIAGDRGPDEQFF
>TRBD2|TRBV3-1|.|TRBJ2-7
TGTGCCAGCAGCCAAGATCCTAGCGGGTCCTCCTACGAGCAGTACTTC
CASSQDPSGSSYEQYF
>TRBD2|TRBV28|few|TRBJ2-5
TGTGCCAGCAGTTCCCCAGGACTAGCGGGAGGAGAGACCCAGTACTTC
CASSSPGLAGGETQYF
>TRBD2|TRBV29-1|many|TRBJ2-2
TGCAGCGTTGAGGACCCGGGACTAGCGGGGGGCGCGAACACCGGGGAGCTGTTTTTT
CSVEDPGLAGGANTGELFF
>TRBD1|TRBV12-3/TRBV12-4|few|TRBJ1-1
TGTGCCAGCAGTTTAAGGGGGCTAGGGACCACTGAAGCTTTCTTT
CASSLRGLGTTEAFF
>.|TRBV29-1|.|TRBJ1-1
TGCAGCGTTGAAACGCGGGGGGCGAACACTGAAGCTTTCTTT
CSVETRGANTEAFF
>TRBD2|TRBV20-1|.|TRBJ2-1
TGCAGTGCTAGAGCGCAAGAAAAGCTAGCGGGAGGGCCTCGTAACAATGAGCAGTTCTTC
CSARAQEKLAGGPRNNEQFF
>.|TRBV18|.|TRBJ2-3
TGTGCCAGCTCACCAAACCTACAGGGTTCAACGCAGTATTTT
CASSPNLQGSTQYF
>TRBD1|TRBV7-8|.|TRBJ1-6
TGTGCCAGCAGACTTGACAGGGGGCCTTCACCCCTCCACTTT
CASRLDRGPSPLHF
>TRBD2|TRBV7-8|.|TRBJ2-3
TGTGCCAGCAGAAAAGGGACTAGGGTCCATAGCACAGATACGCAGTATTTT
CASRKGTRVHSTDTQYF
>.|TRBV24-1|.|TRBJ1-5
TGTGCCACCAGTGAGCGAGACAGTAACAATCAGCCCCAGCATTTT
CATSERDSNNQPQHF
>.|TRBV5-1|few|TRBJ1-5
TGCGCCAGCAGCTCGGACCCTAGCAATCAGCCCCAGCATTTT
CASSSDPSNQPQHF
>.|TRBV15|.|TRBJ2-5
TGTGCCACCAGCAGAGATCTGTACGGGGAAACCGAGACCCAGTACTTC
CATSRDLYGETETQYF
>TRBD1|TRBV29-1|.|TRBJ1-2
TGCAGCGTTGAACCCGGGACAGGGATAAGAGCTAACTATGGCTACACCTTC
CSVEPGTGIRANYGYTF
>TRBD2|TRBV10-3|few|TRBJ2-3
TGTGCCATCAGTGACCCTGGACTAGCGGAAAGCACAGATACGCAGTATTTT
CAISDPGLAESTDTQYF
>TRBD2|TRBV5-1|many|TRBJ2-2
TGCGCCAGCAGCTCGGGGGGTTCGAACACCGGGGAGCTGTTTTTT
CASSSGGSNTGELFF
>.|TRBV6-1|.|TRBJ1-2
TGTGCCAGCAGTGACCCAGACTCGAACTATGGCTACACCTTC
CASSDPDSNYGYTF
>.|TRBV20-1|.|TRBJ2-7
TGCAGTGCTAGCGGGCCGGGACCTGCCCGGGAGCAGTACTTC
CSASGPGPAREQYF
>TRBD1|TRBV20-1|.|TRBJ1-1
TGCAGCCAAACCTTGACAGGGATTTCTGAAGCTTTCTTT
CSQTLTGISEAFF
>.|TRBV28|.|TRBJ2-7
TGTGCCAGCAGCACCCTCTCACCTTACTCCTACGAGCAGTACTTC
CASSTLSPYSYEQYF